The T cell receptor (beta chain) under discussion was sequenced for a study of monozygotic twins with cystic fibrosis. Whole-study context: Libraries were built from roughly 2.8 micrograms of fragmented DNA using about 16 PCR cycles.

Germline CDR1 and CDR2: SGHRS and YFSETQ. J gave up 7 bases and V 3 bases, and 7 bases lay outside the gene matches. The CDR3 extends over 14 amino acids. The study, taken as a whole, reports: The repertoire was suggested to be naive-dominated, clonality median approximately 0.009. J usage was most co-twin-similar in 8 of 16 pairs, V in 13.

A word on this clone: The antigen is not known.

The assay was immunoSEQ multiplex PCR, and TCRdb's table has in-frame clones only and misses some. The top ten clones hold about 9% of a sample with roughly 13,000 clones, roughly 93% of them seen once. Specimen: blood. V and J are TRBV5-1 and TRBJ2-1; TRBD2 aligns across 7 bases. The TCR sequence derives from a girl aged 2-10 years with cystic fibrosis. The DNA of the CDR3 is TGCGCCAGCAGCTGGGGTGGGAGGGTGAATGAGCAGTTCTTC. Amino acid sequence: CASSWGGRVNEQFF.